This entry concerns a single T cell receptor (beta chain). The CDR3 extends over 15 amino acids. As processed by the authors: Estimation of nucleated cell counts was performed using reference gene primer amplification. The method was immunoSEQ multiplex PCR; TCRdb's version includes in-frame clones alone and lacks a portion of them. V and J calls and clone size come straight from that table; D and trimming were deduced from the DNA. Found here are about 150,000 clones, roughly four fifths of them singletons; the top ten hold over 12%. The sample comes from a study of blood T cell repertoires in COVID-19. Turning to the study itself: COVID-19 samples, acute and convalescent, were from the United States, Italy and Spain.

The receptor's source is a human donor with acute or convalescent COVID-19. The donor label of this sample is uncertain. The sample was peripheral blood. The V gene is TRBV21-1, the J gene TRBJ1-1. TRBV21-1 is flagged as a pseudogene. The CDR3 loop is CASSKLSAKNTEAFF. CDR3 nucleotide sequence: TGTGCCAGCAGCAAATTGAGTGCCAAGAACACTGAAGCTTTCTTT.